This T cell receptor beta chain was sequenced during a study of shared clonotypes between healthy human individuals. V lost 0 bases to trimming and J lost 2 bases; unmatched junction nucleotides: 6. Germline lookup yields CDR1 ENHRY and CDR2 SYGVKD. This CDR3 is built from 17 residues. A note on this clone: What it binds is not known.

DNA at about 210 ng, tens of thousands of T cell genomes, went into sorted-subset replicate PCRs. The method was immunoSEQ multiplex PCR; TCRdb's version includes in-frame clones alone and lacks a portion of them. Altogether more than 1.2 million clones are present, 98% being singletons, with the ten largest covering about 0.35%. Regarding the study as a whole: At large depth, rarefaction still showed sorted-subset sequencing to be incomplete. The study found lower generation probabilities in non-shared clonotypes than in those shared by all four donors.

The material sequenced was naive CD4+ T cells sorted from blood. Subset meaning: CD45RA+ positively selected. J is TRBJ2-2 and V is TRBV10-3; TRBD1 matches at 7 bases. The receptor was derived from a man under 40 in good health. In DNA, the CDR3 is TGTGCCATCAGTGAGTCGAGGGGGACAGCCAACACCGGGGAGCTGTTTTTT. This codes for CAISESRGTANTGELFF.